The next 14 T cell receptor beta chains were all read from a single sample in a study of blood T cell repertoires in COVID-19. Generated by immunoSEQ multiplex PCR, the TCRdb table keeps only in-frame clones and is missing some. The sample contains about 190,000 clones, around 85% of which appear only once. Sample: peripheral blood. These receptor sequences come from a man between 65 and 85 years old with active or convalescent COVID-19.

The chain employs TRBV6-5 and TRBJ2-1, with 8 nucleotides matching TRBD1. After removal of 6 bases from V and 14 bases from J, the junction contained 9 bases not matched to a gene. This CDR3 region has 12 residues. Germline loops: CDR1 MNHEY, CDR2 SVGAGI. CDR3 coding DNA: TGTGCCAGCAGGAATTCAGGGGGCAGGGAGTTCTTC. Translating it yields CASRNSGGREFF.

The rearrangement links TRBV19 to TRBJ2-2; weak D call: TRBD1 (6 bases). The CDR3 has 15 residues. Germline-derived CDR1 and CDR2 are LNHDA and SQIVND (reference sequence). The germline V and J ends were trimmed by 6 bases and 0 bases, with 11 bases remaining between them. The CDR3 spells CASSPDRSNTGELFF. In DNA, the CDR3 is TGTGCCAGTAGCCCCGACAGGTCGAACACCGGGGAGCTGTTTTTT. The full variable domain, with the rest looked up from reference TRBV19 and TRBJ2-2, is DGGITQSPKYLFRKEGQNVTLSCEQNLNHDAMYWYRQDPGQGLRLIYYSQIVNDFQKGDIAEGYSVSREKKESFPLTVTSAQKNPTAFYLCASSPDRSNTGELFFGEGSRLTVL.

The V and J genes are TRBV28 and TRBJ2-5; 11 nucleotides line up with TRBD2. The CDR3 runs to 15 residues. CDR1 and CDR2 from the germline V gene are MDHEN and SYDVKM. The V segment lost 3 bases and the J segment 1 base; nucleotides outside the gene matches: 1. This CDR3 is CASSFLAGGQETQYF. In DNA, the CDR3 is TGTGCCAGCAGTTTCCTAGCGGGGGGCCAAGAGACCCAGTACTTC. Looking up the rest from reference TRBV28 and TRBJ2-5 gives the full variable domain: DVKVTQSSRYLVKRTGEKVFLECVQDMDHENMFWYRQDPGLGLRLIYFSYDVKMKEKGDIPEGYSVSREKKERFSLILESASTNQTSMYLCASSFLAGGQETQYFGPGTRLLVL.

This chain uses TRBV3-1 (or the pseudogene TRBV3-2) with TRBJ2-4; possibly TRBD1 for D (6 bases). CDR1 is LGHDT and CDR2 is YNNKEL in the germline V gene (reference sequence). V was pared by 3 bases and J by 0 bases, with 12 bases between. CDR3 length equals 16 residues. CDR3 in DNA: TGTGCCAGCAGCCATACAGGGCTAGTAGCCAAAAACATTCAGTACTTC. It encodes CASSHTGLVAKNIQYF.

This chain joins TRBV7-2 and TRBJ2-5, with D possibly matching TRBD1 (6 bases). V gave up 5 bases and J gave up 5 bases, with 15 bases separating them. The CDR3 spans 14 residues. Germline V gives CDR1 SGHTA, CDR2 FQGNSA. The CDR3 DNA reads TGTGCCAGCAGCGGTACAGGGTTTTTTGAGACCCAGTACTTC. It is translated as CASSGTGFFETQYF. The full variable domain, its missing parts supplied by reference TRBV7-2 and TRBJ2-5, is GAGVSQSPSNKVTEKGKDVELRCDPISGHTALYWYRQSLGQGLEFLIYFQGNSAPDKSGLPSDRFSAERTGGSVSTLTIQRTQQEDSAVYLCASSGTGFFETQYFGPGTRLLVL.

The chain joins TRBV30 to TRBJ1-6; D perhaps matches TRBD1 (5 bases). Trimming removed 5 bases at V and 14 bases at J, with 16 bases between. Germline V gives CDR1 GTSNPN, CDR2 SVGIG (reference sequence). The CDR3 consists of 12 residues. The CDR3 protein is CAWGRTGESLHF. CDR3 nucleotides: TGTGCCTGGGGGAGGACGGGGGAGTCCCTCCACTTT. The whole variable domain, remainder taken from reference TRBV30 and TRBJ1-6, is SQTIHQWPATLVQPVGSPLSLECTVEGTSNPNLYWYRQAAGRGLQLLFYSVGIGQISSEVPQNLSASRPQDRQFILSSKKLLLSDSGFYLCAWGRTGESLHFGNGTRLTVT.

The chain combines TRBV4-3 with TRBJ1-2; 7 nucleotides match TRBD1. Looked up from germline, CDR1 is LGHNA and CDR2 is YSLEER. The CDR3 consists of 15 residues. Trimming took 4 bases from V and 4 from J; bases not matched to a gene: 9. The CDR3 bases are TGCGCCAGCAGCCCTCAGGACAGGAGCTCCTATGGCTACACCTTC. Translating gives CASSPQDRSSYGYTF.

The chain links TRBV2 to TRBJ2-1, with 11 positions matching TRBD2. The CDR3 loop spans 15 amino acids. With V trimmed by 1 base and J by 11 bases, 7 bases remained unmatched. The V gene's germline CDR1 is SNHLY and CDR2 FYNNEI. CDR3 DNA: TGTGCCAGCAGTGAAGATTGGCTAGCGGGGGGAAAGCAGTTCTTC. As protein: CASSEDWLAGGKQFF. The full variable domain, completed using reference TRBV2 and TRBJ2-1, is EPEVTQTPSHQVTQMGQEVILRCVPISNHLYFYWYRQILGQKVEFLVSFYNNEISEKSEIFDDQFSVERPDGSNFTLKIRSTKLEDSAMYFCASSEDWLAGGKQFFGPGTRLTVL.

This chain connects TRBV24-1 to TRBJ2-2, with D maybe TRBD1 (6 bases). The germline V gene has CDR1 KGHDR and CDR2 SFDVKD. V was trimmed by 9 bases and J by 7 bases, leaving 8 bases between them. The CDR3 has 11 residues. The CDR3 DNA sequence: TGTGCCACCGGGGGCGGCGGGGAGCTGTTTTTT. Amino acid sequence: CATGGGGELFF.

The chain has TRBV7-9 and TRBJ2-7; 7 bases are shared with TRBD1. Per the germline V gene, CDR1 is SEHNR and CDR2 is FQNEAQ (reference sequence). The CDR3 sequence is 12 residues long. V lost 5 bases and J lost 6; bases outside the gene matches: 4. CDR3 sequence: CASSLTGVEQYF. CDR3 DNA sequence: TGTGCCAGCAGCCTTACAGGGGTCGAGCAGTACTTC.

This sequence joins TRBV18 and TRBJ2-1; TRBD1 matches 9 bases. After removal of 0 bases from V and 5 bases from J, the junction contained 5 bases not matched to a gene. The germline gives CDR1 KGHSH, CDR2 LQKENI. This CDR3 is built from 16 residues. The chain's CDR3 is CASSPPETGGNNEQFF. The CDR3 DNA reads TGTGCCAGCTCACCACCGGAGACAGGGGGAAACAATGAGCAGTTCTTC.

This rearrangement joins TRBV4-1 to TRBJ2-7, with D perhaps TRBD1 (5 bases). The CDR3 sequence is 14 residues long. The V gene lost 4 bases and the J gene lost 4 bases, with 14 bases spanning the gap. Germline values: CDR1 MGHRA, CDR2 YSYEKL. The CDR3: CASSPNNQGYEQYF. CDR3 coding DNA: TGCGCCAGCAGCCCTAATAACCAGGGATACGAGCAGTACTTC.

This chain links TRBV28 with TRBJ2-1; 7 nucleotides match TRBD2. Looked up from germline, CDR1 is MDHEN and CDR2 is SYDVKM. V was clipped by 8 bases and J by 2 bases; unmatched bases: 9. The CDR3 has 15 residues. CDR3 protein: CASGSLAGAYNEQFF. The CDR3, as DNA: TGTGCCAGCGGGTCCCTGGCGGGGGCCTACAATGAGCAGTTCTTC.

J is TRBJ2-3 and V is TRBV6-1, with 9 nucleotides matching TRBD2. J lost 8 bases, V lost 2 bases, and 5 bases had no gene match. The CDR3 spans 14 residues. Germline V CDR1 and CDR2: MNHNS, SASEGT. Written as DNA, the CDR3 is TGTGCCAGCAGTGAACAAGCGGGGGGCCGTACGCAGTATTTT. Amino acid sequence: CASSEQAGGRTQYF.